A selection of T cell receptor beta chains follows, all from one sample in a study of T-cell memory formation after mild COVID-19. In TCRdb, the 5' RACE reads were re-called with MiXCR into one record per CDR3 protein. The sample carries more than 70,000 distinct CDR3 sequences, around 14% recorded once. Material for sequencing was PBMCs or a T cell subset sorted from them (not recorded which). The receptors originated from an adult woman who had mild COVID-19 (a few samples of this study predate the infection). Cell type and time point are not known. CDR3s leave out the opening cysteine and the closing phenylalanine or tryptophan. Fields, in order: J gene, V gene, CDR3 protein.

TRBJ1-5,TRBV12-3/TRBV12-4,ASSFRGHSNQPQH
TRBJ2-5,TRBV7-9,ASTSTVMYQETQY
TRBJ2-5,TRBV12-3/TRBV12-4,APGQALNETQY
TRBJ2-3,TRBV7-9,ASSRLTSGEGRDTQY
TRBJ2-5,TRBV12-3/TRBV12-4,ASTIGGAKGETQY
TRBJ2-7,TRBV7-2,ASSRWTSGNYEQY
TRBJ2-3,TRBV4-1,ASSHQDRGSDTQY
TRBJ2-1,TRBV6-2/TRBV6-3,ASSPGATYSEQF
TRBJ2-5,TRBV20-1,SAHSPGEQETQY
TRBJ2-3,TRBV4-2,ASSQGRRGVRTDTQY
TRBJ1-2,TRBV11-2,ASSLATGRGYGYT
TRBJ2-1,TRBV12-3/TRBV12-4,ASSYLTGEQF
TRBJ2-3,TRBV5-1,ASSLGSGGPTDTQY
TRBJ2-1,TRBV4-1,ASSQEGQAHNEQF
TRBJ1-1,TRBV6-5,ASSYYTVGLGTEAF
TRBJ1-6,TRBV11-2,ASSFFADSPLH